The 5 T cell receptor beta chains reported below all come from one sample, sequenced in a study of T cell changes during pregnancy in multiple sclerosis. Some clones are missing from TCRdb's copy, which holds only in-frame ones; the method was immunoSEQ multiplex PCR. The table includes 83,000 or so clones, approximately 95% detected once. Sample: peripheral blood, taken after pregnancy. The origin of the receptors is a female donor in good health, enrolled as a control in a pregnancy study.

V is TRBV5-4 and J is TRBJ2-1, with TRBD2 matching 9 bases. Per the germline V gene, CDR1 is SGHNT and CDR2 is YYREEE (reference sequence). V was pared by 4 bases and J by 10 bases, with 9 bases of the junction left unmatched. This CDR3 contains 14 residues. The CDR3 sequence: CASSGGGSGSEQFF. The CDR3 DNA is TGTGCCAGCAGCGGCGGAGGTAGCGGGAGCGAGCAGTTCTTC.

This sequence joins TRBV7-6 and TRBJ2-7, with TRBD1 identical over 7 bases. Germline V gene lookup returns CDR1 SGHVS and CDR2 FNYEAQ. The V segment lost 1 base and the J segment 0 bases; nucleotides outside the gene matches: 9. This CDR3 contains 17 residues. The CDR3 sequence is CASSLGPTGLSSYEQYF. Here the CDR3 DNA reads TGTGCCAGCAGCTTAGGGCCGACAGGGCTGAGCTCCTACGAGCAGTACTTC.

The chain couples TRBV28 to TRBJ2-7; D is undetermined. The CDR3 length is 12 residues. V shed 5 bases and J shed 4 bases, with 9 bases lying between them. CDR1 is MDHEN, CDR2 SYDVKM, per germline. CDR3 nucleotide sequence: TGTGCCAGCAGTGCCCTCCGGTACGAGCAGTACTTC. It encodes CASSALRYEQYF.

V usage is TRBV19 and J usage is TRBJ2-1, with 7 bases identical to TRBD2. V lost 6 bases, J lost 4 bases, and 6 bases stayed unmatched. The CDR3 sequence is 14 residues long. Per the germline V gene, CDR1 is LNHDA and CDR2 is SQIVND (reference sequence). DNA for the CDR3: TGTGCCAGTAGCGGGGGGAGCGAGTACAATGAGCAGTTCTTC. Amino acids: CASSGGSEYNEQFF.

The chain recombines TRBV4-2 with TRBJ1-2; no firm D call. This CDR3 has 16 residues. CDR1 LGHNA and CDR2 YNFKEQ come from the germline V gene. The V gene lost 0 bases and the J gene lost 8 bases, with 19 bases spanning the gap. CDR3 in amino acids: CASSQDESVILSGYTF. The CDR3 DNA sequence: TGTGCCAGCAGCCAAGATGAGAGTGTGATCTTGTCAGGCTACACCTTC.